This paragraph reports one T cell receptor beta chain. Its antigen is still unknown. The study enrolled patients aged 18 to 65 with newly diagnosed hyperthyroidism of under 2 months' duration. This sample is drawn from a study of T cells in Graves' hyperthyroidism and ophthalmopathy. Study-wide points: Most thyroid-expanded clonotypes above 0.001 were also found in blood.

Regions amplified from RNA transcripts were the TCR beta CDR3 regions. First-round RT-PCR targeting the TCR CDR3 was performed with the HTBI primer set. TCRdb independently ran MiXCR on the multiplex PCR reads; one entry per CDR3 protein. The sample comprises hundreds of thousands of distinct CDR3 sequences, more than 45% of which are singletons, and just over 8% rests with the top ten. Material: peripheral blood or thyroid tissue (not recorded which). This clonotype originated in a woman younger than 30 with Graves' hyperthyroidism.

For the CDR3, the DNA is TGTGCCACCAGCAGGAGACGGGCGTTAGGCACTGAAGCTTTCTTT. Its translation: CATSRRRALGTEAFF. The chain has TRBV15 and TRBJ1-1; no reliable D call. V gave up 3 bases and J gave up 4 bases, with 15 bases separating them. CDR1 is LNHNV, CDR2 YYDKDF, per germline (reference sequence). The CDR3 runs 15 residues.